This T cell receptor beta chain derives from a study of tumor-infiltrating lymphocytes in localized non-small cell lung cancer. General study results and limits: T-cell fraction did not differ between immunotypes IM1 and IM2.

Clones were read by immunoSEQ multiplex PCR, and TCRdb kept only the in-frame ones, dropping some. The sample lists approximately 16,000 clones, around 41% occurring once. The CDR3 is 16 residues long. V lost 2 bases to trimming and J lost 5 bases; unmatched junction nucleotides: 9. Germline V CDR1 and CDR2: SGHAT, FQNNGV. In the case of this clone: Its target is unknown.

The specimen sequenced was lung tumor tissue. The TCR was taken from a human donor with non-small cell lung cancer. The chain has TRBV11-2 and TRBJ2-3; 8 bases align to TRBD2. CDR3 sequence (DNA): TGTGCCAGCAGCTTAATCGGCGGGGGGCGTGGAGATACGCAGTATTTT. Encoded protein: CASSLIGGGRGDTQYF.